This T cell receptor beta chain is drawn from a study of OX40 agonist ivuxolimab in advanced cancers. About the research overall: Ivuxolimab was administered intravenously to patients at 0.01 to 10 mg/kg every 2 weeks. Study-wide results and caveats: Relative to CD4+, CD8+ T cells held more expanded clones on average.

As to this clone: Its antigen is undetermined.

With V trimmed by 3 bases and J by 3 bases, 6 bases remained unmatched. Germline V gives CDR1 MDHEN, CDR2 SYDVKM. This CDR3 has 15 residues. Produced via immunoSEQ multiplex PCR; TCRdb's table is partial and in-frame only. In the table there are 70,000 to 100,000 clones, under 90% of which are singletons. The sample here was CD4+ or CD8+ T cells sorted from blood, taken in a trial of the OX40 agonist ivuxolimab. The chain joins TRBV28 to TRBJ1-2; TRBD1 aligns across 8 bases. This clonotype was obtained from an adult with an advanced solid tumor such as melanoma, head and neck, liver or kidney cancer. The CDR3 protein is CASSFLDRDDYGYTF. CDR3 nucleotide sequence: TGTGCCAGCAGTTTCTTGGACAGGGATGACTATGGCTACACCTTC.